The 32 T cell receptor beta chains given below trace back to one sample, sequenced in a study of T-cell reconstitution after alpha-beta-depleted transplantation in children. Unique molecular identifiers were built into the TCRbeta library. TCRdb reprocessed the PCR reads via MiXCR and lists one record per CDR3 protein. The sample consists of about 580,000 distinct CDR3 sequences, roughly 24% of them appearing once. This specimen was PBMCs, mostly from graft donor cells, taken 360 days after TCRalphabeta/CD19-depleted stem cell transplant. Receptor source: a boy under two years old who had a stem cell transplant for acute myeloid leukemia, so the T cells may come from the graft donor.

This clonotype was seen only a few times. This chain joins TRBV6-1 and TRBJ1-5; the D gene is possibly TRBD1 (5 bases). The V end lost 6 bases, the J end lost 5 bases, and 17 bases lay between the germline ends. CDR3 length: 15 residues. Per the germline V gene, CDR1 is MNHNS and CDR2 is SASEGT. The CDR3 sequence: CASSLGWGKDQPQHF. CDR3 bases: TGTGCCAGCAGCCTTGGGTGGGGGAAGGATCAGCCCCAGCATTTT.

V usage is TRBV10-2 and J usage is TRBJ2-7; D is ambiguous. Trimming pared 6 bases from V and 5 bases from J, leaving 11 bases between. Per the germline V gene, CDR1 is WSHSY and CDR2 is SAAADI. This CDR3 is 12 amino acids long. The CDR3 nucleotides are TGCGCCAGCAGCCCCGATGTACACGAGCAGTACGTC. It translates to CASSPDVHEQYV.

V gene TRBV7-9 combines with J gene TRBJ2-3; TRBD1 aligns across 9 bases. Germline assignment: CDR1 SEHNR and CDR2 FQNEAQ (reference sequence). V dropped 5 bases and J dropped 6; count of bases not matched to a gene: 9. CDR3 length equals 15 residues. The CDR3, as DNA: TGTGCCAGCAGCCCAGCGGGACAGGGTGCCGATACGCAGTATTTT. Its protein is CASSPAGQGADTQYF. The variable domain in full, with the rest retrieved from reference TRBV7-9 and TRBJ2-3, is DTGVSQNPRHKITKRGQNVTFRCDPISEHNRLYWYRQTLGQGPEFLTYFQNEAQLEKSRLLSDRFSAERPKGSFSTLEIQRTEQGDSAMYLCASSPAGQGADTQYFGPGTRLTVL.

Only a few counts were recorded for this clonotype. The CDR3 bases are TGCAGCGGGACAGGGGGCGGGGAGCTGTTTTTT. Protein: CSGTGGGELFF. The V and J genes are TRBV20-1 and TRBJ2-2, with 11 bases lining up with TRBD1. From germline, CDR1 is DFQATT and CDR2 SNEGSKA (reference sequence). The length of the CDR3 is 11 residues.

The chain employs TRBV6-5 and TRBJ1-5, with D unresolved. Germline values: CDR1 MNHEY, CDR2 SVGAGI. V dropped 0 bases and J dropped 3 bases, with 9 bases sitting between them. This CDR3 has 15 residues. The CDR3 region is CASSYSNSPNQPQHF. The CDR3, as DNA: TGTGCCAGCAGTTACTCGAACAGTCCCAATCAGCCCCAGCATTTT.

This clonotype was seen a few times. CDR3 loop: CAIRQASSYEQYV. CDR3 bases: TGTGCCATCAGACAAGCGAGCTCCTACGAGCAGTACGTC. The chain links TRBV10-3 to TRBJ2-7, with D uncertain. V was trimmed by 6 bases and J by 0 bases, leaving 9 bases between them. Per germline, CDR1 ENHRY and CDR2 SYGVKD. This CDR3 has 13 amino acids.

The chain links TRBV6-6 to TRBJ2-3, with D possibly called TRBD1 or TRBD2 (6 bases each). V was cut by 6 bases and J by 5 bases, with 12 bases left in between. Germline CDR1 MNHNY, CDR2 SVGAGI (reference sequence). The CDR3 runs 13 residues. CDR3 amino acids: CASSGGHRDTQYF. CDR3 nucleotides: TGTGCCAGCAGCGGGGGCCACCGAGATACGCAGTATTTT.

V is TRBV10-3 and J is TRBJ2-7; TRBD2 is a possible D gene (5 bases). V shed 8 bases and J shed 0 bases, with 14 bases lying between them. Germline V CDR1 and CDR2: ENHRY, SYGVKD. CDR3 length: 14 amino acids. CDR3 bases: TGTGCCATCGCCCTCGGGGTGGGCTCCTACGAGCAGTACTTC. Its protein product is CAIALGVGSYEQYF.

This chain uses TRBV9 with TRBJ2-5, with 7 bases fitting TRBD2. Germline loops: CDR1 SGDLS, CDR2 YYNGEE. CDR3 size: 14 residues. The V segment lost 0 bases and the J segment 4 bases; nucleotides outside the gene matches: 3. The CDR3, as DNA: TGTGCCAGCAGCGTAGGGGGGGGACTAGAGACCCAGTACTTC. Amino acid sequence: CASSVGGGLETQYF.

This clonotype showed up just once. This chain links TRBV20-1 with TRBJ1-5; TRBD1 is a possible D gene (5 bases). The germline V gene has CDR1 DFQATT and CDR2 SNEGSKA (reference sequence). CDR3 size: 13 residues. Trimming pared 5 bases from V and 11 bases from J, leaving 19 bases between. CDR3 sequence reads: CSAWDFGGVAQHF. CDR3 coding DNA: TGCAGTGCTTGGGACTTTGGTGGTGTGGCCCAGCATTTT.

This clonotype was seen a few times. The gene calls are TRBV5-1 and TRBJ2-1; the match to TRBD2 covers 8 bases. Germline loops: CDR1 SGHRS, CDR2 YFSETQ. This CDR3 region has 15 residues. Germline trimming cut 4 bases from V and 7 bases from J; bases unmatched to any gene: 10. The CDR3 loop reads CASSTSGGYGNEQFF. The CDR3 nucleotides read TGCGCCAGCAGCACGAGCGGGGGTTATGGGAATGAGCAGTTCTTC.

This sequence joins TRBV12-3 or TRBV12-4 and TRBJ2-1; D ambiguous. V was cut by 3 bases and J by 7 bases, with 10 bases left in between. The CDR3 sequence is 13 residues long. CDR3 loop: CASSFWTRNEQFF. In nucleotides, the CDR3 is TGTGCCAGCAGTTTCTGGACCCGTAATGAGCAGTTCTTC.

The genes are TRBV9 and TRBJ2-3; TRBD2 agrees at 10 bases. Germline CDR1 and CDR2: SGDLS and YYNGEE. V lost 4 bases and J lost 1; bases outside the gene matches: 6. This CDR3 spans 16 amino acids. The CDR3 loop reads CASSPWSGGGTDTQYF. The DNA for the CDR3 is TGTGCCAGCAGCCCTTGGAGCGGGGGGGGCACAGATACGCAGTATTTT.

This clonotype was counted many times. CDR3 DNA sequence: TGTGCCAGCAGCTTAATTGTGTACCATGAGCAGTTCTTC. This sequence encodes CASSLIVYHEQFF. V is TRBV7-9 and J is TRBJ2-1, with D unresolved. V lost 2 bases to trimming and J lost 8 bases, with 10 bases between them. Germline V gene lookup returns CDR1 SEHNR and CDR2 FQNEAQ (reference sequence). This CDR3 comprises 13 residues. Drawing the rest from reference TRBV7-9 and TRBJ2-1, the complete variable domain is DTGVSQNPRHKITKRGQNVTFRCDPISEHNRLYWYRQTLGQGPEFLTYFQNEAQLEKSRLLSDRFSAERPKGSFSTLEIQRTEQGDSAMYLCASSLIVYHEQFFGPGTRLTVL.

This clonotype has more than one count but fewer than ten. V gene TRBV27 combines with J gene TRBJ2-1; maybe TRBD1 (5 bases). Deletions cut 2 bases from V and 6 bases from J, with 11 bases between. This CDR3 comprises 14 residues. Germline lookup yields CDR1 MNHEY and CDR2 SMNVEV (reference sequence). The CDR3 loop reads CASSLAARANEQFF. CDR3 in DNA: TGTGCCAGCAGTTTAGCCGCCAGGGCCAATGAGCAGTTCTTC.

The gene calls are TRBV20-1 and TRBJ1-2, with D possibly being TRBD1 (6 bases). With 2 bases removed from V and 4 bases from J, the gap between germline ends came to 11 bases. Germline CDR1 is DFQATT and CDR2 is SNEGSKA (reference sequence). This CDR3 region has 13 residues. The CDR3 region has the DNA TGCAGTGCTAGATCTCCGACAGGCTATGGCTACACCTTC. Amino acids: CSARSPTGYGYTF.

This clonotype was found a few times. This chain connects TRBV12-3 or TRBV12-4 to TRBJ2-3; TRBD1 is a possible D gene (6 bases). V dropped 5 bases and J dropped 6 bases, with 9 bases sitting between them. The CDR3 length is 12 residues. CDR3 amino acids: CASSAGDDTQYF. CDR3 DNA sequence: TGTGCCAGCAGTGCAGGGGACGATACGCAGTATTTT.

This chain links TRBV4-3 with TRBJ2-7; either TRBD1 or TRBD2 may supply D (5 bases each). Germline values: CDR1 LGHNA, CDR2 YSLEER. CDR3 length: 19 residues. The V and J ends lost 0 bases and 5 bases respectively, with 26 bases between them. The CDR3 region has the DNA TGCGCCAGCAGCCAAGATCCCTCCCCTTCCTCCGGGACGCTCCACGAGCAGTACTTC. Translating it yields CASSQDPSPSSGTLHEQYF.

This clonotype was observed a few times. The chain carries TRBV20-1 and TRBJ2-1, with 11 bases that match TRBD2. There are 14 residues in the CDR3. With V trimmed by 4 bases and J by 8 bases, 7 bases remained unmatched. The germline gives CDR1 DFQATT, CDR2 SNEGSKA (reference sequence). The CDR3 coding sequence is TGCAGTGCTATAGCGGGGGGGCGAGGCGATGAGCAGTTCTTC. Amino acids: CSAIAGGRGDEQFF.

This clonotype was counted a few times. For the CDR3, the DNA is TGCGCCAGCAGCCAAGATTCCAGCGGGGACTACGAGCAGTACTTC. Translating gives CASSQDSSGDYEQYF. The chain has TRBV4-3 and TRBJ2-7; 7 bases map to TRBD2. CDR1 is LGHNA and CDR2 is YSLEER in the germline V gene. V shed 0 bases and J 3 bases; nucleotides not matched to a gene: 5. The CDR3 contains 15 residues.

This clonotype has ten or more counts. At one of its ends the junction is not consistent with the germline gene, which may arise from a read error. The chain has TRBV6-5 and TRBJ2-5, with 10 bases fitting TRBD1. CDR3 length: 14 residues. Per the germline V gene, CDR1 is MNHEY and CDR2 is SVGAGI. CDR3 amino acids: CASSPRTGGETRYF. Written as DNA, the CDR3 is TGTGCCAGCAGTCCTCGGACAGGGGGGGAGACCCGGTACTTC.

This clonotype was seen only a few times. The chain employs TRBV9 and TRBJ2-1; perhaps TRBD2 as D (6 bases). Trimming removed 3 bases from V and 5 bases from J, with 15 bases in between. The germline V gene has CDR1 SGDLS and CDR2 YYNGEE. CDR3 length equals 15 residues. DNA of the CDR3: TGTGCCAGCAGCGAGAGAGGTAGCGGACACAATGAGCAGTTCTTC. Residues: CASSERGSGHNEQFF.

This clonotype was counted only a few times. This chain uses TRBV12-3 or TRBV12-4 with TRBJ2-2; D is uncertain. This CDR3 has 13 residues. Trimming left V 5 bases short and J 4 bases short, with 8 bases between. The DNA of the CDR3 is TGTGCCAGCAGTCCAGAGGCCACCGGGGAGCTGTTTTTT. Its protein is CASSPEATGELFF.

The V and J genes are TRBV6-1 and TRBJ1-5; unclear D gene. Germline CDR1 reads MNHNS; CDR2 reads SASEGT. The CDR3 runs 15 residues. V was clipped by 6 bases and J by 0 bases, with 12 bases between them. CDR3 nucleotides: TGTGCCAGCAGACCACGCGCCTCTAGCAATCAGCCCCAGCATTTT. It codes for CASRPRASSNQPQHF.

V and J are TRBV18 and TRBJ2-5; perhaps D is TRBD1 or TRBD2 (5 bases each). V lost 0 bases to trimming and J lost 0 bases, with 8 bases between them. This CDR3 has 15 amino acids. CDR1 and CDR2 (germline): KGHSH, LQKENI. CDR3 nucleotide sequence: TGTGCCAGCTCACCACCCGGGGCTTACCAAGAGACCCAGTACTTC. It specifies CASSPPGAYQETQYF.

This clonotype was found many times. The rearrangement uses TRBV20-1 and TRBJ2-3; 7 bases map to TRBD2. Trimming cost V 0 bases and J 1 base; bases outside gene matches: 1. The germline gives CDR1 DFQATT, CDR2 SNEGSKA (reference sequence). The CDR3 has 14 residues. The CDR3 nucleotides read TGCAGTGCTAGAGATCGGGGGGGCACAGATACGCAGTATTTT. Translating it yields CSARDRGGTDTQYF.

This chain links TRBV7-3 with TRBJ2-3; 8 bases line up with TRBD2. There are 15 residues in the CDR3. The junction had 8 bases not matched to a gene; V was cut back by 3 bases and J by 6 bases. The germline CDR1 and CDR2 sequences are SGHTA and FQGTGA. The CDR3 nucleotides read TGTGCCAGCAGCTTGAGCGGGGGAGTCGGGGATACGCAGTATTTT. Its protein product is CASSLSGGVGDTQYF.

The chain combines TRBV20-1 with TRBJ1-1; D call uncertain. V lost 0 bases and J 5 bases, leaving 19 bases between the germline ends. CDR1 DFQATT and CDR2 SNEGSKA come from the germline V gene (reference sequence). The CDR3 length is 16 residues. This CDR3 reads CSARDFGRLLGTEAFF. Written as DNA, the CDR3 is TGCAGTGCTAGAGATTTCGGACGTCTCCTTGGGACTGAAGCTTTCTTT.

Ten or more counts support this clonotype. V gene TRBV3-1 combines with J gene TRBJ1-3; D is unclear. There are 16 residues in the CDR3. Trimming took 1 base from V and 3 from J, leaving 13 bases between them. CDR1 and CDR2 from the germline V gene are LGHDT and YNNKEL (reference sequence). CDR3 nucleotide sequence: TGTGCCAGCAGCCAAGGCCCGACAATCAGTGGAAACACCATATATTTT. Protein product: CASSQGPTISGNTIYF.

The chain has TRBV4-3 and TRBJ2-3; TRBD1 might be the D (5 bases). The CDR3 is made up of 15 amino acids. In germline, CDR1 is LGHNA, CDR2 YSLEER. The germline V and J ends were trimmed by 2 bases and 2 bases, with 11 bases remaining between them. CDR3 nucleotides: TGCGCCAGCAGCCAAAGGGGCAGACACACAGATACGCAGTATTTT. It codes for CASSQRGRHTDTQYF.

The table lists this clonotype with a few counts. The chain has TRBV18 and TRBJ2-2; D remains ambiguous. The CDR3 is 13 amino acids. The V and J ends lost 2 bases and 3 bases respectively, with 4 bases between them. Germline V CDR1 and CDR2: KGHSH, LQKENI. CDR3 amino acids: CASSPEDTGELFF. In DNA, the CDR3 is TGTGCCAGCTCACCAGAGGACACCGGGGAGCTGTTTTTT.

CDR3 sequence reads: CASSLVVSSEAFF. The CDR3 bases are TGTGCCAGCAGCTTAGTGGTTTCGTCTGAAGCTTTCTTT. V is TRBV7-9 and J is TRBJ1-1; D remains ambiguous. With 1 base removed from V and 6 bases from J, the gap between germline ends came to 9 bases. Germline lookup yields CDR1 SEHNR and CDR2 FQNEAQ (reference sequence). The CDR3 runs 13 residues.